This T cell receptor (beta chain) was recorded in a study of T cell changes during pregnancy in multiple sclerosis. Clones were read by immunoSEQ multiplex PCR, and TCRdb kept only the in-frame ones, dropping some. The table has fewer than 45,000 clones, approximately 90% seen once. The CDR3 is 15 amino acids. Germline V gives CDR1 SGHNT, CDR2 YENEEA. V lost 5 bases and J lost 4; bases outside the gene matches: 9. Sequencing used peripheral blood, obtained in the second trimester of pregnancy. This receptor was identified in a female donor in good health, enrolled as a control in a pregnancy study. V and J are TRBV11-3 and TRBJ1-1, with 8 positions matching TRBD1. This chain's CDR3 is CASSPGTGRGTEAFF. The CDR3 coding sequence is TGTGCCAGCAGCCCCGGGACAGGCCGGGGCACTGAAGCTTTCTTT.